The 32 T cell receptor beta chains given below trace back to one sample, sequenced in a study of T cells in Graves' hyperthyroidism and ophthalmopathy. RNA transcripts were the template for amplifying TCR beta CDR3 regions. First-round RT-PCR with HTBI primers amplified the TCR CDR3 region. TCRdb used MiXCR to reprocess the multiplex PCR reads, holding one entry per CDR3 protein. The data show hundreds of thousands of distinct CDR3 sequences, around 13% seen once. The specimen was blood. The receptors originated from a young woman with Graves' hyperthyroidism.

The V gene is TRBV7-9, the J gene TRBJ1-1; 9 nucleotides line up with TRBD1. Looked up from germline, CDR1 is SEHNR and CDR2 is FQNEAQ (reference sequence). This CDR3 has 12 amino acids. With 4 bases clipped from V and 12 bases from J, the junction kept 6 bases outside the gene matches. Written as DNA, the CDR3 is TGTGCCAGCAGCTGGGGGGGACAGGGTCCTTTCTTT. Protein: CASSWGGQGPFF.

This clonotype was recorded at least ten times. This chain uses TRBV7-2 with TRBJ2-7; TRBD1 is a possible D gene (5 bases). V lost 3 bases and J lost 4, with 13 bases in between. The CDR3 is 14 residues long. The germline gives CDR1 SGHTA, CDR2 FQGNSA. The CDR3 bases are TGTGCCAGCAGCTTCGATCTACAGGTTTACGAGCAGTACTTC. Its translation is CASSFDLQVYEQYF.

This clonotype was recorded once. The rearrangement joins TRBV29-1 to TRBJ2-6; 8 nucleotides agree with TRBD1. Germline CDR1 SQVTM, CDR2 ANQGSEA. The CDR3 runs 16 residues. The V gene end was trimmed by 6 bases and the J gene end by 0 bases; junction bases not matched to a gene: 7. This chain's CDR3 is CSVWGQEASGANVLTF. The CDR3 region has the DNA TGCAGCGTGTGGGGACAGGAGGCCTCTGGGGCCAACGTCCTGACTTTC.

This chain links TRBV10-3 with TRBJ2-5, with 8 bases lining up with TRBD2. CDR1 is ENHRY and CDR2 is SYGVKD in the germline V gene. The CDR3 runs to 14 residues. V lost 8 bases, J lost 5 bases, and 10 bases stayed unmatched. CDR3 DNA: TGTGCCATCGCCCGGGGGGGCAAGTGGGAGACCCAGTACTTC. Protein sequence: CAIARGGKWETQYF.

There are many counts of this clonotype. The chain joins TRBV6-5 to TRBJ2-2; tentative D call: TRBD2 (7 bases). Germline V gene data show CDR1 as MNHEY and CDR2 as SVGAGI. With 2 bases removed from V and 6 bases from J, the gap between germline ends came to 13 bases. CDR3 length: 15 residues. The chain's CDR3 is CASSYGIGGAGELFF. The CDR3 DNA reads as TGTGCCAGCAGTTACGGCATAGGGGGGGCCGGGGAGCTGTTTTTT.

This clonotype appeared once. J is TRBJ1-5 and V is TRBV15; D ambiguous. This CDR3 has 15 amino acids. The V gene lost 8 bases and the J gene lost 2 bases, with 16 bases spanning the gap. Germline V gives CDR1 LNHNV, CDR2 YYDKDF (reference sequence). The CDR3 sequence: CATGVSGVGNQPQHF. The CDR3, as DNA: TGTGCCACCGGAGTTTCGGGTGTTGGCAATCAGCCCCAGCATTTT.

The gene calls are TRBV24-1 and TRBJ1-1, with D possibly matching TRBD1 (6 bases). This CDR3 region has 13 residues. Germline assignment: CDR1 KGHDR and CDR2 SFDVKD. Trimming cost V 7 bases and J 8 bases, with 16 bases left between them. CDR3 protein: CATRSSGAAEAFF. In DNA form, the CDR3 reads TGTGCCACCAGGTCATCAGGGGCTGCGGAAGCTTTCTTT.

In DNA, the CDR3 is TGTGCCAGCAGTGCAGTAAGAGAGACCCAGTACTTC. Protein: CASSAVRETQYF. The chain uses TRBV2 and TRBJ2-5; no reliable D call. Germline lookup yields CDR1 SNHLY and CDR2 FYNNEI. V lost 4 bases and J lost 4, with 7 bases in between. The CDR3 is made up of 12 amino acids. Supplemented by reference TRBV2 and TRBJ2-5, the full variable domain reads EPEVTQTPSHQVTQMGQEVILRCVPISNHLYFYWYRQILGQKVEFLVSFYNNEISEKSEIFDDQFSVERPDGSNFTLKIRSTKLEDSAMYFCASSAVRETQYFGPGTRLLVL.

This clonotype was counted at least ten times. The V gene is TRBV28, the J gene TRBJ2-3; D call uncertain. Trimming stripped 8 bases from V and 11 bases from J, with 20 bases between. The CDR3 has 13 amino acids. Germline V gene lookup returns CDR1 MDHEN and CDR2 SYDVKM. CDR3 protein: CASGVVAGLGQYF. In nucleotides, the CDR3 is TGTGCCAGCGGGGTCGTGGCCGGGCTTGGGCAGTATTTT.

This clonotype occurred many times. CDR3 in DNA: TGTGCCAGCAGCTACGGGGCTCGCCGCGAGCAGTACTTC. It specifies CASSYGARREQYF. The rearrangement joins TRBV7-9 to TRBJ2-7; D possibly uses TRBD1 or TRBD2 (5 bases each). V was pared by 4 bases and J by 6 bases, with 13 bases between. The germline gives CDR1 SEHNR, CDR2 FQNEAQ (reference sequence). The CDR3 sequence is 13 residues long.

There are many counts of this clonotype. The chain carries TRBV2 and TRBJ1-1, with D possibly being TRBD1 (6 bases). CDR1 is SNHLY and CDR2 is FYNNEI in the germline V gene. This CDR3 has 13 residues. Trimming removed 7 bases from V and 0 bases from J, with 9 bases in between. CDR3 sequence (DNA): TGTGCCAGCACCGACAGGCTGAACACTGAAGCTTTCTTT. Protein product: CASTDRLNTEAFF.

Of note for this clonotype: Being one base from a much bigger clone, this may be a read error. V and J are TRBV7-2 and TRBJ2-1; D is undetermined. Germline values: CDR1 SGHTA, CDR2 FQGNSA. The CDR3 has 13 residues. The CDR3 protein is CASSLIFNNELFF. The CDR3 coding sequence is TGTGCCAGCAGCTTAATCTTTAACAATGAGCTGTTCTTC.

This sequence joins TRBV10-3 and TRBJ2-7; 7 bases are a match to TRBD1. The CDR3 spans 16 residues. V was clipped by 0 bases and J by 9 bases; unmatched bases: 14. In germline, CDR1 is ENHRY, CDR2 SYGVKD. CDR3 protein: CAISESQIDREKGQYF. Written as DNA, the CDR3 is TGTGCCATCAGTGAGTCCCAGATAGACAGGGAGAAGGGGCAGTACTTC.

V usage is TRBV20-1 and J usage is TRBJ1-1, with TRBD1 identical over 7 bases. V shed 5 bases, J shed 5 bases, and the junction held 5 bases outside the gene matches. The CDR3 length is 12 residues. CDR1 is DFQATT and CDR2 is SNEGSKA in the germline V gene (reference sequence). CDR3 region: CSADTGATEAFF. The CDR3, as DNA: TGCAGTGCTGACACAGGGGCAACTGAAGCTTTCTTT.

The sample holds many counts of this clonotype. This chain joins TRBV4-1 and TRBJ1-5; no reliable D call. Germline-derived CDR1 and CDR2 are MGHRA and YSYEKL. The CDR3 spans 15 residues. The V and J ends lost 3 bases and 1 base respectively, with 10 bases between them. The CDR3 DNA reads as TGCGCCAGCAGCCATCATAGGGAGAGCAATCAGCCCCAGCATTTT. It codes for CASSHHRESNQPQHF.

This chain uses TRBV12-3 or TRBV12-4 with TRBJ2-3, with TRBD1 matching over 9 bases. With 6 bases clipped from V and 4 bases from J, the junction kept 2 bases outside the gene matches. The CDR3 spans 13 residues. The CDR3 DNA is TGTGCCAGCAGACGGGACAGGGCAGATACGCAGTATTTT. Its protein is CASRRDRADTQYF.

The rearrangement uses TRBV7-9 and TRBJ2-1; 10 positions agree with TRBD2. The CDR3 consists of 16 residues. Germline V gene lookup returns CDR1 SEHNR and CDR2 FQNEAQ (reference sequence). Losses at the gene ends were 5 bases for V and 9 bases for J; bases not matched to a gene: 13. The CDR3 loop reads CASSLQLAGEGSEQFF. CDR3 DNA sequence: TGTGCCAGCAGCCTCCAGCTAGCGGGAGAGGGGAGTGAGCAGTTCTTC.

This clonotype was observed a few times. The chain links TRBV20-1 to TRBJ2-2; D tentatively fits TRBD1 or TRBD2 (5 bases each). CDR3 length equals 15 residues. Germline V CDR1 and CDR2: DFQATT, SNEGSKA (reference sequence). Trimming removed 5 bases from V and 3 bases from J, with 16 bases in between. Written as DNA, the CDR3 is TGCAGTGCTGGGCACCAGGGACCATACACCGGGGAGCTGTTTTTT. Translation gives CSAGHQGPYTGELFF.

This clonotype occurred many times. The chain employs TRBV4-3 and TRBJ2-7; unclear D gene. The germline V gene encodes CDR1 LGHNA and CDR2 YSLEER. This CDR3 comprises 15 residues. Trimming left V 1 base short and J 4 bases short, with 14 bases between. As DNA, the CDR3 is TGCGCCAGCAGCCAAGTCTGGGCGGAACCTTACGAGCAGTACTTC. Translating gives CASSQVWAEPYEQYF.

This clonotype was seen only a few times. This chain uses TRBV29-1 with TRBJ2-2; unclear D gene. Germline V gene sequence: CDR1 SQVTM, CDR2 ANQGSEA. The CDR3 is made up of 13 amino acids. V lost 2 bases and J 6 bases, leaving 10 bases between the germline ends. CDR3 protein: CSVEQTSSGELFF. The DNA for the CDR3 is TGCAGCGTTGAACAGACGTCATCCGGGGAGCTGTTTTTT.

The rearrangement joins TRBV7-2 to TRBJ1-5, with TRBD1 matching 7 bases. The CDR3 has 15 amino acids. From germline, CDR1 is SGHTA and CDR2 FQGNSA. V was clipped by 5 bases and J by 1 base; unmatched bases: 5. The CDR3 DNA sequence: TGTGCCAGCAGCCCGGACAGGTCAAGCAATCAGCCCCAGCATTTT. Protein product: CASSPDRSSNQPQHF. Complete variable domain (other parts from reference TRBV7-2 and TRBJ1-5): GAGVSQSPSNKVTEKGKDVELRCDPISGHTALYWYRQSLGQGLEFLIYFQGNSAPDKSGLPSDRFSAERTGGSVSTLTIQRTQQEDSAVYLCASSPDRSSNQPQHFGDGTRLSIL.

This clonotype was detected ten times or more. The chain combines TRBV10-3 with TRBJ2-7; D might be TRBD2 (6 bases). The CDR3 is 16 residues long. Trimming took off 0 bases at V and 6 bases at J, with 18 bases between the two ends. Per the germline V gene, CDR1 is ENHRY and CDR2 is SYGVKD. Written as DNA, the CDR3 is TGTGCCATCAGTGAGTCGAGGGGCGGGGAACCCTTCGAGCAGTACTTC. Its protein is CAISESRGGEPFEQYF.

This clonotype was seen only a few times. The genes are TRBV4-3 and TRBJ1-2, with a tentative D call TRBD1 (5 bases). This CDR3 region has 14 residues. CDR1 is LGHNA and CDR2 is YSLEER in the germline V gene. V gave up 1 base and J gave up 4 bases, with 10 bases separating them. The CDR3 DNA reads TGCGCCAGCAGCCAAGTCGGGACGGGCTATGGCTACACCTTC. Protein: CASSQVGTGYGYTF.

This clonotype was seen a handful of times. The chain couples TRBV3-1 to TRBJ2-7, with 16 bases matching TRBD2. With 3 bases clipped from V and 6 bases from J, the junction kept 8 bases outside the gene matches. The CDR3 length is 17 residues. Germline V CDR1 and CDR2: LGHDT, YNNKEL (reference sequence). In DNA, the CDR3 is TGTGCCAGCAGCCAGCCCGGGACTAGCGGGAGGGGGCCCGAGCAGTACTTC. Translated: CASSQPGTSGRGPEQYF.

The chain couples TRBV28 to TRBJ1-1, with 7 bases identical to TRBD1. Trimming at V came to 4 bases and at J to 10 bases, leaving 12 bases not matched to a gene. The germline V gene has CDR1 MDHEN and CDR2 SYDVKM. The CDR3 consists of 14 residues. DNA for the CDR3: TGTGCCAGCAGTTCACAGGGGACGCCGAAACGAGCTTTCTTT. Its translation is CASSSQGTPKRAFF.

This clonotype was counted many times. The rearrangement uses TRBV11-2 and TRBJ2-3; a weak D match, TRBD2 (6 bases). Germline V CDR1 and CDR2: SGHAT, FQNNGV. V was pared by 1 base and J by 5 bases, with 10 bases between. CDR3 length: 14 residues. CDR3 loop: CASSLGWREDTQYF. Here the CDR3 DNA reads TGTGCCAGCAGCTTAGGTTGGAGGGAAGATACGCAGTATTTT.

This clonotype was found many times. The chain links TRBV6-2 or TRBV6-3 to TRBJ1-1; D gene uncertain. The CDR3 consists of 16 residues. The V end lost 6 bases, the J end lost 2 bases, and 19 bases lay between the germline ends. CDR1 is MNHEY and CDR2 is SVGEGT in the germline V gene. The CDR3 protein is CASRPRLLRRNTEAFF. The CDR3 region has the DNA TGTGCCAGCAGGCCCAGACTCTTACGGCGAAACACTGAAGCTTTCTTT.

This clonotype showed up just once. The rearrangement links TRBV6-2 or TRBV6-3 to TRBJ2-3; D is ambiguous. Per the germline V gene, CDR1 is MNHEY and CDR2 is SVGEGT. The CDR3 runs 15 residues. Trimming left V 5 bases short and J 0 bases short, with 12 bases between. The CDR3 sequence: CASSVLDGSTDTQYF. The CDR3 bases are TGTGCCAGCAGTGTCCTTGATGGAAGCACAGATACGCAGTATTTT.

The CDR3 spells CASSSWDGFEKLFF. The CDR3 DNA reads TGTGCCAGCAGCTCTTGGGACGGATTCGAAAAACTGTTTTTT. The genes are TRBV7-6 and TRBJ1-4; a possible D gene is TRBD1 (5 bases). The germline V and J ends were trimmed by 4 bases and 8 bases, with 14 bases remaining between them. The V gene's germline CDR1 is SGHVS and CDR2 FNYEAQ. This CDR3 contains 14 residues.

The V gene is TRBV28, the J gene TRBJ2-1; 10 nucleotides align to TRBD1. V shed 8 bases and J 5 bases; nucleotides not matched to a gene: 6. The CDR3 runs 14 residues. Germline V gives CDR1 MDHEN, CDR2 SYDVKM. Here the CDR3 reads CASLSGTGDNEQFF. CDR3 nucleotides: TGTGCCAGCCTTTCCGGGACAGGGGACAATGAGCAGTTCTTC.

The rearrangement uses TRBV30 and TRBJ2-2; D perhaps matches TRBD2 (6 bases). The CDR3 totals 15 residues. Germline V gives CDR1 GTSNPN, CDR2 SVGIG (reference sequence). V lost 4 bases to trimming and J lost 4 bases, with 16 bases between them. The CDR3 DNA reads TGTGCCTGGAACGAGGGGAACGGGGGCACCGGGGAGCTGTTTTTT. Translated: CAWNEGNGGTGELFF.

This clonotype was found many times. The V call is TRBV20-1, the J call TRBJ2-1; D is unclear. V shed 0 bases and J shed 3 bases, with 9 bases lying between them. Germline assignment: CDR1 DFQATT and CDR2 SNEGSKA (reference sequence). This CDR3 is built from 14 residues. The CDR3 spells CSARDPGRYNEQFF. The CDR3 region has the DNA TGCAGTGCTAGAGACCCTGGTCGCTACAATGAGCAGTTCTTC.